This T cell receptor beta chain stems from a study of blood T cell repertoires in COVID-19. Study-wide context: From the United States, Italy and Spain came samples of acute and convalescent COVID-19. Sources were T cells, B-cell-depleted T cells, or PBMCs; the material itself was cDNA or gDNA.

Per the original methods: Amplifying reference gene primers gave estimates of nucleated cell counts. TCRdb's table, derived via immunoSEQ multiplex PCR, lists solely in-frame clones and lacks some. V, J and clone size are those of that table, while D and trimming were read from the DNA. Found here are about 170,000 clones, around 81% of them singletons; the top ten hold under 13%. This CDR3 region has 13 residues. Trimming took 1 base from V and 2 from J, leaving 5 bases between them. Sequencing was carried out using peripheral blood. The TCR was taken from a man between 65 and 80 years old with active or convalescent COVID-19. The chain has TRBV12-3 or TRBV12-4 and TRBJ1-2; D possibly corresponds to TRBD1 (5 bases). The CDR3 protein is CASSLEGNYGYTF. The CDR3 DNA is TGTGCCAGCAGTTTAGAGGGGAACTATGGCTACACCTTC.